The 27 T cell receptor beta chains presented below share a single source sample, sequenced in a study of regulatory T cells in long-lasting Graves disease. The time point: persistent/refractory GD, antithyroid drugs over 5 years with positive TRAb. Researchers made the TCR library from RNA that was extracted from PBMCs. The TCR beta library used iRepertoire HTBI primers with Arm-PCR amplification of CDR3. One entry per CDR3 protein, called by TCRdb with MiXCR from the multiplex PCR reads. The data contain around 300,000 distinct CDR3 sequences, roughly a fifth of them seen just once; the ten biggest clones take up roughly 56%. The sequencing used peripheral blood mononuclear cells (PBMCs), collected when the disease was refractory, from a patient treated with antithyroid drugs. These receptors were taken from a female donor with Graves disease.

The chain combines TRBV25-1 with TRBJ2-7, with 10 bases matching TRBD1. CDR3 length: 16 residues. The J segment lost 9 bases and the V segment lost 4 bases, leaving 15 bases of the junction unmatched. Germline-derived CDR1 and CDR2 are MGHDK and SYGVNS. CDR3 bases: TGTGCCAGCAGTGCAAGTTACGCGGGACAGGGGCAGGCGCAGTACTTC. This encodes CASSASYAGQGQAQYF.

This clonotype was seen repeatedly, ten times or more. This rearrangement joins TRBV28 to TRBJ2-5; 10 positions agree with TRBD1. V lost 5 bases to trimming and J lost 4 bases; unmatched junction nucleotides: 7. The CDR3 sequence is 15 residues long. Germline loops: CDR1 MDHEN, CDR2 SYDVKM. The CDR3 reads CASSPSRDRGETQYF. In nucleotides, the CDR3 is TGTGCCAGCAGTCCCAGCCGGGACAGGGGAGAGACCCAGTACTTC.

Of note for this clonotype: Since a much larger clone is just one base distant, this may be a read error. Likely a read error: the CDR3 ends without its conserved phenylalanine or tryptophan. The CDR3 DNA reads as TGTGCCAGCAGTTACTCGAGGGTGGGACTAGCGGGAGCTTACGAGCAGTACTCC. Its translation: CASSYSRVGLAGAYEQYS. This sequence joins TRBV6-6 and TRBJ2-7, with TRBD2 identical over 14 bases. The CDR3 extends over 18 amino acids. CDR1 and CDR2 from the germline V gene are MNHNY and SVGAGI (reference sequence). Trimming took 0 bases from V and 4 from J; bases not matched to a gene: 8.

V gene TRBV29-1 combines with J gene TRBJ2-7, with 13 bases aligning to TRBD2. The CDR3 loop spans 16 amino acids. The junction had 12 bases not matched to a gene; V was cut back by 6 bases and J by 4 bases. From germline, CDR1 is SQVTM and CDR2 ANQGSEA. The CDR3 coding sequence is TGCAGCGTAGGAGGCGAGGGACTAGCGGGGCTATACGAGCAGTACTTC. Its translation: CSVGGEGLAGLYEQYF.

This clonotype was detected many times. V is TRBV6-1 and J is TRBJ1-2; 7 positions match TRBD1. This CDR3 region has 14 residues. Germline loops: CDR1 MNHNS, CDR2 SASEGT. Trimming took 5 bases from V and 2 from J; bases not matched to a gene: 5. Written as DNA, the CDR3 is TGTGCCAGCAGTCGGGACAGCGAAAACTATGGCTACACCTTC. The encoded protein is CASSRDSENYGYTF.

This clonotype was counted at least ten times. The V gene is TRBV20-1, the J gene TRBJ2-4, with D maybe TRBD2 (5 bases). Trimming pared 6 bases from V and 7 bases from J, leaving 10 bases between. The CDR3 totals 11 residues. CDR1 and CDR2 from the germline V gene are DFQATT and SNEGSKA (reference sequence). The CDR3 sequence is CSASPGNIQYF. The CDR3 DNA follows: TGCAGTGCAAGTCCGGGGAACATTCAGTACTTC.

The chain joins TRBV6-2 or TRBV6-3 to TRBJ1-4; D is possibly TRBD1 (5 bases). The CDR3 is made up of 15 amino acids. V was pared by 5 bases and J by 5 bases, with 15 bases between. Germline values: CDR1 MNHEY, CDR2 SVGEGT. The CDR3 protein is CASSTRRGPNEKLFF. CDR3 nucleotides: TGTGCCAGCAGTACCCGGAGGGGCCCGAATGAAAAACTGTTTTTT.

This clonotype was detected a few times. The CDR3 DNA follows: TGTGCCAGCTCACTCCGGGACATTGCAGAGACCCAGTACTTC. Its protein product is CASSLRDIAETQYF. The chain employs TRBV18 and TRBJ2-5; TRBD1 might be the D (6 bases). Trimming shortened V by 4 bases and J by 4 bases, and 13 bases separated the two germline ends. This CDR3 spans 14 amino acids. Germline loops: CDR1 KGHSH, CDR2 LQKENI.

This clonotype was detected many times. CDR3 DNA: TGTGCCAGCAGCCGGGACCGATGGGAAGAGACCCAGTACTTC. Translated: CASSRDRWEETQYF. The chain recombines TRBV7-2 with TRBJ2-5; D may match TRBD1 or TRBD2 (5 bases each). CDR1 and CDR2 from the germline V gene are SGHTA and FQGNSA. The V end was cut by 5 bases, the J end by 3 bases, with 13 bases between. The CDR3 has 14 residues.

This clonotype has ten or more counts. CDR3 in DNA: TGTGCCAGCAGCCAAGAGGCCCGCGGGGCTGACACTGAAGCTTTCTTT. Protein: CASSQEARGADTEAFF. The J gene is TRBJ1-1, the V gene TRBV3-1; D possibly corresponds to TRBD1 (5 bases). The CDR3 sequence is 16 residues long. Deletions cut 0 bases from V and 3 bases from J, with 14 bases between. Germline V gives CDR1 LGHDT, CDR2 YNNKEL (reference sequence).

In its sample, this clonotype was seen a few times. The chain employs TRBV10-3 and TRBJ2-7; D may be TRBD1 (7 bases). Germline assignment: CDR1 ENHRY and CDR2 SYGVKD. The CDR3 sequence is 16 residues long. With 2 bases removed from V and 2 bases from J, the gap between germline ends came to 16 bases. The CDR3 reads CAISEEGGQGAYEQYF. The CDR3 nucleotides are TGTGCCATCAGTGAGGAAGGAGGGCAGGGGGCCTACGAGCAGTACTTC.

The rearrangement links TRBV4-3 to TRBJ2-2; D is possibly TRBD1 or TRBD2 (5 bases each). Per germline, CDR1 LGHNA and CDR2 YSLEER. The V end was cut by 4 bases, the J end by 9 bases, with 15 bases between. CDR3 size: 14 residues. In DNA form, the CDR3 reads TGCGCCAGCAGCCCGGGACGGTCTCCGAGGGAGCTGTTTTTT. It translates to CASSPGRSPRELFF.

The V and J genes are TRBV28 and TRBJ2-3; weak D call: TRBD1 (6 bases). The CDR3 totals 16 residues. The V end lost 7 bases, the J end lost 1 base, and 18 bases lay between the germline ends. The germline CDR1 and CDR2 sequences are MDHEN and SYDVKM. The DNA for the CDR3 is TGTGCCAGCAAGGGGTCCGAACAGGGAGGCACAGATACGCAGTATTTT. This codes for CASKGSEQGGTDTQYF.

In its sample, this clonotype was seen a few times. V is TRBV29-1 and J is TRBJ2-7; TRBD2 matches 7 bases. Germline CDR1 SQVTM, CDR2 ANQGSEA. The CDR3 has 15 residues. The junction had 14 bases not matched to a gene; V was cut back by 7 bases and J by 2 bases. This CDR3 is CSARMSREGPYEQYF. CDR3 DNA: TGCAGCGCACGGATGTCGAGGGAGGGCCCCTACGAGCAGTACTTC.

The chain joins TRBV27 to TRBJ2-7; D is ambiguous. Germline V gene lookup returns CDR1 MNHEY and CDR2 SMNVEV (reference sequence). Trimming took 6 bases from V and 3 from J, leaving 12 bases between them. CDR3 length: 13 amino acids. In DNA, the CDR3 is TGTGCCAGCAGATACGGACCTTACTACGAGCAGTACTTC. Translation gives CASRYGPYYEQYF.

At least ten counts were recorded for this clonotype. The rearrangement joins TRBV6-1 to TRBJ1-4; D call uncertain. V was shortened by 4 bases and J by 5 bases, with 11 bases between the two germline ends. CDR1 and CDR2 (germline): MNHNS, SASEGT. This CDR3 contains 14 residues. The CDR3 loop is CASSVTDGNEKLFF. In DNA, the CDR3 is TGTGCCAGCAGTGTAACGGACGGGAATGAAAAACTGTTTTTT.

J is TRBJ2-1 and V is TRBV20-1; D uncertain. The CDR3 has 14 amino acids. Germline CDR1 and CDR2: DFQATT and SNEGSKA (reference sequence). Trimming took 5 bases from V and 0 from J, leaving 11 bases between them. The CDR3 DNA sequence: TGCAGTGCTGGCCCGGGCAACTCCTACAATGAGCAGTTCTTC. It codes for CSAGPGNSYNEQFF.

This clonotype was recorded many times. The chain carries TRBV28 and TRBJ2-7; 8 positions match TRBD1. Per the germline V gene, CDR1 is MDHEN and CDR2 is SYDVKM. This CDR3 is built from 15 residues. J was trimmed by 1 base and V by 5 bases; bases with no gene match: 7. The CDR3 protein is CASSRGQAISYEQYF. The CDR3 DNA is TGTGCCAGCAGTCGGGGACAGGCGATATCCTACGAGCAGTACTTC.

This clonotype was observed a handful of times. Here the CDR3 DNA reads TGTGCCAGCAGTTGGACAGTCCAAGAGACCCAGTACTTC. It translates to CASSWTVQETQYF. The V and J genes are TRBV28 and TRBJ2-5, with D tentatively TRBD1 (6 bases). The CDR3 spans 13 residues. With 4 bases removed from V and 1 base from J, the gap between germline ends came to 7 bases. The germline gives CDR1 MDHEN, CDR2 SYDVKM.

The rearrangement joins TRBV19 to TRBJ1-5; TRBD1 matches 8 bases. Germline loops: CDR1 LNHDA, CDR2 SQIVND (reference sequence). The CDR3 is 14 residues long. Trimming at V came to 5 bases and at J to 6 bases, leaving 6 bases not matched to a gene. The CDR3: CASSFDRGGQPQHF. The CDR3 DNA reads as TGTGCCAGTAGTTTCGACAGGGGTGGTCAGCCCCAGCATTTT.

This clonotype was picked up many times. The J gene is TRBJ2-7, the V gene TRBV7-9; D remains ambiguous. The CDR3 runs 12 residues. V dropped 2 bases and J dropped 3 bases, with 5 bases sitting between them. Germline V lookup: CDR1 SEHNR, CDR2 FQNEAQ (reference sequence). CDR3 region: CASSLTSYEQYF. DNA for the CDR3: TGTGCCAGCAGCTTAACCAGCTACGAGCAGTACTTC. Full variable domain (missing parts from reference TRBV7-9 and TRBJ2-7): DTGVSQNPRHKITKRGQNVTFRCDPISEHNRLYWYRQTLGQGPEFLTYFQNEAQLEKSRLLSDRFSAERPKGSFSTLEIQRTEQGDSAMYLCASSLTSYEQYFGPGTRLTVT.

This clonotype was counted ten times or more. The chain has TRBV28 and TRBJ2-7, with TRBD2 matching 12 bases. Germline V gene sequence: CDR1 MDHEN, CDR2 SYDVKM. The CDR3 sequence is 15 residues long. Trimming at V came to 4 bases and at J to 2 bases, leaving 3 bases not matched to a gene. CDR3 protein: CASSSRTSGTYEQYF. CDR3 in DNA: TGTGCCAGCAGTTCTCGGACTAGCGGGACCTACGAGCAGTACTTC.

This clonotype appeared many times. The chain is built from TRBV28 and TRBJ1-2; D gene ambiguous. Germline V gene data show CDR1 as MDHEN and CDR2 as SYDVKM. Trimming took off 7 bases at V and 0 bases at J, with 6 bases between the two ends. The CDR3 length is 12 residues. CDR3 loop: CASKGPNYGYTF. In DNA form, the CDR3 reads TGTGCCAGCAAGGGCCCTAACTATGGCTACACCTTC.

The genes are TRBV20-1 and TRBJ2-3; 10 nucleotides align to TRBD2. This CDR3 spans 14 amino acids. J was trimmed by 1 base and V by 4 bases; bases with no gene match: 2. Germline assignment: CDR1 DFQATT and CDR2 SNEGSKA (reference sequence). The CDR3 sequence: CSAIGTSGTDTQYF. In DNA form, the CDR3 reads TGCAGTGCTATCGGGACTAGCGGCACAGATACGCAGTATTTT.

This clonotype was seen only a few times. The chain uses TRBV7-9 and TRBJ2-4; 8 bases map to TRBD2. Germline V CDR1 and CDR2: SEHNR, FQNEAQ (reference sequence). V gave up 9 bases and J gave up 1 base; unmatched junction bases: 23. This CDR3 region has 20 residues. CDR3 DNA sequence: TGTGCCAGACTCTTTCCCCGGGAGGGCCTCATAGGGGAGGCCAAAAACATTCAGTACTTC. As protein: CARLFPREGLIGEAKNIQYF.

This clonotype was counted only a few times. CDR3 nucleotide sequence: TGTGCCAGCAGTGCCTTCCGAGCCAAAAACATTCAGTACTTC. Protein product: CASSAFRAKNIQYF. This chain links TRBV28 with TRBJ2-4; D gene ambiguous. Trimming pared 5 bases from V and 0 bases from J, leaving 8 bases between. The V gene's germline CDR1 is MDHEN and CDR2 SYDVKM. The CDR3 extends over 14 amino acids.

This clonotype was seen a few times. The genes are TRBV5-1 and TRBJ2-7; D unclear. The CDR3 extends over 16 amino acids. CDR1 and CDR2 from the germline V gene are SGHRS and YFSETQ. V was shortened by 0 bases and J by 4 bases, with 17 bases between the two germline ends. DNA for the CDR3: TGCGCCAGCAGCTTGGAAATGGGCTTGGATTTTTACGAGCAGTACTTC. Translating gives CASSLEMGLDFYEQYF. Full variable domain (missing parts from reference TRBV5-1 and TRBJ2-7): KAGVTQTPRYLIKTRGQQVTLSCSPISGHRSVSWYQQTPGQGLQFLFEYFSETQRNKGNFPGRFSGRQFSNSRSEMNVSTLELGDSALYLCASSLEMGLDFYEQYFGPGTRLTVT.